This T cell receptor (beta chain) was observed in a study of vaccination and CD4 T cells after COVID-19. As concerns this clonotype: Antigen: not known.

This CDR3 contains 19 residues. Trimming cost V 3 bases and J 1 base; bases outside gene matches: 15. Germline CDR1 reads DFQATT; CDR2 reads SNEGSKA (reference sequence). Treatment noted: approximately nine-day PBMC culture with coronavirus spike peptide pools or control peptides (ViraFEST assay). CD4+ T lymphocytes from the unexposed donor were collected before the COVID-19 pandemic (2011-2018). With the Oncomine TCR Beta short-read assay, DNA from cultured CD4+ T cells was sequenced. MiXCR was run by TCRdb on the PCR reads, yielding one entry per CDR3 protein. The profile shows approximately 6,900 distinct CDR3 sequences, 43% of them singletons.

This sequence originates from a human donor in good health. Sequenced sample: CD4+ T cells from blood, cultured in vitro. The chain combines TRBV20-1 with TRBJ1-5; 10 bases agree with TRBD1. CDR3 residues: CSARTPGQGTTFSNQPQHF. CDR3 sequence (DNA): TGCAGTGCTAGGACCCCGGGACAGGGGACCACCTTCAGCAATCAGCCCCAGCATTTT.